This T cell receptor (beta chain) emerged from a study of blood T cell repertoires in COVID-19. Study information: The United States, Italy and Spain provided the acute and convalescent COVID-19 samples.

Per the original methods: Estimates of nucleated cell counts were drawn from the amplification of reference gene primers. The data were produced by immunoSEQ multiplex PCR, yet TCRdb's version contains in-frame clones alone and is incomplete. The V and J calls and clone size were taken over from that table, and D and trimming were inferred from the DNA. There are tens of thousands of clones in the sample; over 65% occur only once, and around 10% lies in the top ten. This receptor was obtained from a human donor in a cohort sampled during active COVID-19. The sequencing sample was made of peripheral blood.

The CDR3 region has the DNA TGTGCCTGGAGAGGGGGGGGCCGGATTGAAAAACTGTTTTTT. Encoded protein: CAWRGGGRIEKLFF. The gene calls are TRBV30 and TRBJ1-4; D might be TRBD1 (6 bases). Trimming stripped 3 bases from V and 7 bases from J, with 15 bases between. Germline V gene sequence: CDR1 GTSNPN, CDR2 SVGIG (reference sequence). CDR3 size: 14 residues.